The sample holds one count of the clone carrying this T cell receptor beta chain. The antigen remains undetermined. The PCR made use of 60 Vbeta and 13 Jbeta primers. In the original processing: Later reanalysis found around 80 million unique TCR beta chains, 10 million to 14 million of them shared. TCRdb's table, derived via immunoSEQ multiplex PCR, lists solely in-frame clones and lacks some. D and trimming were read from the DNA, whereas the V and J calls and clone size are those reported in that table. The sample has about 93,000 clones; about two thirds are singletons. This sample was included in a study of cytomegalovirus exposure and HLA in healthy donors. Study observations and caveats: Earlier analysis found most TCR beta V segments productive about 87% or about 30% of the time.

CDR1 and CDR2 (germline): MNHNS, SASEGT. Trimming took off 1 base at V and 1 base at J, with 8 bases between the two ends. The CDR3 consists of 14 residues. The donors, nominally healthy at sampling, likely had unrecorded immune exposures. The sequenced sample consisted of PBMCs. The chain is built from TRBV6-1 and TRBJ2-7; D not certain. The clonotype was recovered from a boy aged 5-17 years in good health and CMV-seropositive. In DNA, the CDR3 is TGTGCCAGCAGTGAAGTTAACTTTTCCTACGAGCAGTACTTC. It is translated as CASSEVNFSYEQYF.